The following is a T cell receptor beta chain sequence with its context. What it binds is not known. The sample is drawn from a study of a mutant IDH1 vaccine in newly diagnosed glioma. Study-wide background: Vaccinations were initiated 4-6 weeks following radiotherapy alone, or were given together with temozolomide cycles. Treated patients had a mean age of about 44 years and an approximately 60% male, roughly 40% female split.

Some clones are missing from TCRdb's copy, which holds only in-frame ones; the method was immunoSEQ multiplex PCR. The sample comprises tens of thousands of clones, around 78% of which are singletons, and about 25% rests with the top ten. CDR1 is SNHLY and CDR2 is FYNNEI in the germline V gene. V dropped 5 bases and J dropped 11 bases, with 31 bases sitting between them. This CDR3 has 17 amino acids. Indicated time point: week 11, during vaccination. The study gave 300 ug of mutant IDH1 20-mer peptide per vaccine dose, with topical imiquimod. Newly diagnosed WHO grade 3 or 4 IDH1-mutant, ATRX-lost astrocytomas were identified in the donors.

This receptor was obtained from a man aged 30-40 years with glioma. This sample comprised PBMCs, obtained from a glioma patient whose treatment included an IDH1 peptide vaccine. V gene TRBV2 combines with J gene TRBJ2-7, with D maybe TRBD2 (10 bases). CDR3: CASSKDRGSASGGFKYF. CDR3 DNA sequence: TGTGCCAGCAGTAAGGACAGGGGTTCTGCTAGCGGGGGTTTTAAGTACTTC.